This TCR beta chain is drawn from a study of technical replicates of blood from a handful of donors. Losses at the gene ends were 3 bases for V and 5 bases for J; bases not matched to a gene: 8. This CDR3 is built from 15 residues. Germline CDR1 and CDR2: LGHNA and YSLEER. Using immunoSEQ multiplex PCR, the repertoire was profiled, and TCRdb retains in-frame clones only, with some absent. The data contain approximately 65,000 clones, approximately 86% of them singletons. The chain is built from TRBV4-3 and TRBJ2-5; TRBD1 agrees at 8 bases. The sequencing input was PBMCs. The origin of this receptor is a human donor in good health. Some clones in this sample may be carry-over from other donors' samples. Here the CDR3 DNA reads TGCGCCAGCAGCCAGCTTGGACAGGGTCCGGAGACCCAGTACTTC. Amino acid sequence: CASSQLGQGPETQYF.